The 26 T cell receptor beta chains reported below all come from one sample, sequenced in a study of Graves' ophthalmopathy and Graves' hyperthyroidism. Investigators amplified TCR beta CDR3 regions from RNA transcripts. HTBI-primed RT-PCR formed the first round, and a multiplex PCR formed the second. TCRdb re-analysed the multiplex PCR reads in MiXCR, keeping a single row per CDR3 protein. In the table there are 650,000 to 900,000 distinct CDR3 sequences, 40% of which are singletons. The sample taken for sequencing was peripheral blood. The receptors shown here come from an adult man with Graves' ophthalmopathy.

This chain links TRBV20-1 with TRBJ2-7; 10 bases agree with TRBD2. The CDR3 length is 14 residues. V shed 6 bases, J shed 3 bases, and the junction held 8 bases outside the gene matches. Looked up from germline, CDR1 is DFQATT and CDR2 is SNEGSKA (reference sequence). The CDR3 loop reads CSAMLAGDLYEQYF. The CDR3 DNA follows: TGCAGTGCGATGCTAGCGGGGGATCTCTACGAGCAGTACTTC.

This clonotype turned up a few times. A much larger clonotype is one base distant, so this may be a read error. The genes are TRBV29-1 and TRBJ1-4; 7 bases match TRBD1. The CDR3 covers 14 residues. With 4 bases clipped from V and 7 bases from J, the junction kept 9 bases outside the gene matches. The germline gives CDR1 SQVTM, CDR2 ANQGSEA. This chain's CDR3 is CSVGQGGGGEKLFF. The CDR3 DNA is TGCAGCGTTGGCCAGGGGGGAGGAGGTGAAAAACTGTTTTTT.

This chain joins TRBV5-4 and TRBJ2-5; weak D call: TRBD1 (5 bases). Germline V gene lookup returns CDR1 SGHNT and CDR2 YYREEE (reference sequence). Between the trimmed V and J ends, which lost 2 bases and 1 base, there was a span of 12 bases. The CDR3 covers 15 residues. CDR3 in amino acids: CASSLKTELQETQYF. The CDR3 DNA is TGTGCCAGCAGCTTAAAGACAGAACTCCAAGAGACCCAGTACTTC.

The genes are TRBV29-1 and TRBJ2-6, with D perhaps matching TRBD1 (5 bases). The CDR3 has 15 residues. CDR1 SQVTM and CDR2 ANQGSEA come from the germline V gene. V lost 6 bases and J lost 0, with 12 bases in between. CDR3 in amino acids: CSVQGTLSGANVLTF. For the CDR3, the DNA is TGCAGCGTGCAGGGAACGCTCTCTGGGGCCAACGTCCTGACTTTC.

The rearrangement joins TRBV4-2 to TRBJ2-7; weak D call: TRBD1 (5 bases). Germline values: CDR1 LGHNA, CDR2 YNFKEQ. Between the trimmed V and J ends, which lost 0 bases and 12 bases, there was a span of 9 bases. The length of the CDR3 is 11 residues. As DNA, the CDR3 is TGTGCCAGCAGCCAAGATAGGGGCGGGTACTTC. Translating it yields CASSQDRGGYF.

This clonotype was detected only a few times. CDR3 DNA sequence: TGTGCCAGCAGTGGAGCGGGGGGGCACAATGAGCAGTTCTTC. It translates to CASSGAGGHNEQFF. V and J are TRBV2 and TRBJ2-7, with 10 positions matching TRBD2. The closer fit of TRBJ2-1 to the DNA end suggests the J call may be wrong. The germline V gene encodes CDR1 SNHLY and CDR2 FYNNEI. The CDR3 covers 14 residues.

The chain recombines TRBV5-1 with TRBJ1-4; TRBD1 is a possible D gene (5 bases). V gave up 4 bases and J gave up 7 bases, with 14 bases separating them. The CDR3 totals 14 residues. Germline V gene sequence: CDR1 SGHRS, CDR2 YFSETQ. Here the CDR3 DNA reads TGCGCCAGCAGCACCCCCGGACAAGGTGAAAAACTGTTTTTT. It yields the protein CASSTPGQGEKLFF.

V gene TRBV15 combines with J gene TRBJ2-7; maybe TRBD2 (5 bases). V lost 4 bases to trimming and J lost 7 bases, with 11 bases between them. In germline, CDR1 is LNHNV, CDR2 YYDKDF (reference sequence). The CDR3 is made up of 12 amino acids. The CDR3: CATSKVRGEQYF. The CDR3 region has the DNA TGTGCCACCAGCAAAGTACGGGGAGAGCAGTACTTC.

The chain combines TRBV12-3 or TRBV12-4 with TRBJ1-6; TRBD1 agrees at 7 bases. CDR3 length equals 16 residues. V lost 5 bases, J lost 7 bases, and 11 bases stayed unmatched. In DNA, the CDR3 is TGTGCCAGCAGTCTAAAAGGGCAGGGGGGAAATTCACCCCTCCACTTT. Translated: CASSLKGQGGNSPLHF.

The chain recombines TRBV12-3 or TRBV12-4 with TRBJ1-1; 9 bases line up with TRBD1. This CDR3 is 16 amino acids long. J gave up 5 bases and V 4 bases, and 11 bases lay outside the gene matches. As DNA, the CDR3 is TGTGCCAGCAGTTCCCGAGGGACAGGGTGGGCGACTGAAGCTTTCTTT. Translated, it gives CASSSRGTGWATEAFF.

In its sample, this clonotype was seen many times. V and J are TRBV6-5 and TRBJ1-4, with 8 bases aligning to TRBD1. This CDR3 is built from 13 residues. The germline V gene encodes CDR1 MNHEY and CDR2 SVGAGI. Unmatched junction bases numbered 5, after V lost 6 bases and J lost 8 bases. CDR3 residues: CASRPTGEEKLFF. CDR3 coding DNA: TGTGCCAGCAGACCGACAGGGGAGGAAAAACTGTTTTTT.

CDR3 coding DNA: TGTGCCAGCAGTTACGGGACTAGCGGGAGGGGGACGGAGCTGTTTTTT. Encoded protein: CASSYGTSGRGTELFF. The rearrangement uses TRBV25-1 and TRBJ2-2; 16 nucleotides agree with TRBD2. The CDR3 has 16 amino acids. Germline V CDR1 and CDR2: MGHDK, SYGVNS. The junction had 7 bases not matched to a gene; V was cut back by 5 bases and J by 10 bases.

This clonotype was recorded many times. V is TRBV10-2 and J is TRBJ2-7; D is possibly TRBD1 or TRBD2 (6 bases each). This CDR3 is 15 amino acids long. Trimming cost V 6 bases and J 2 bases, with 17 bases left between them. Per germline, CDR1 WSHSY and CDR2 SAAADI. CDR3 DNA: TGCGCCAGCAGCTCCGGGGGACCAGGGGCCTACGAGCAGTACTTC. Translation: CASSSGGPGAYEQYF.

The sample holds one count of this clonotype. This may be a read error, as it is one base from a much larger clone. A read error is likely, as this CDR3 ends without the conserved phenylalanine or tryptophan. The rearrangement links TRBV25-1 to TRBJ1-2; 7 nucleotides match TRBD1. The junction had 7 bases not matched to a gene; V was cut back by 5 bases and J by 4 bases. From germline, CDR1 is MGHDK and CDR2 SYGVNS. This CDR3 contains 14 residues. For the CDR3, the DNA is TGTGCCAGCAGTAAGGGGGCGTCGGGCTATGGCTACACCCTC. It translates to CASSKGASGYGYTL.

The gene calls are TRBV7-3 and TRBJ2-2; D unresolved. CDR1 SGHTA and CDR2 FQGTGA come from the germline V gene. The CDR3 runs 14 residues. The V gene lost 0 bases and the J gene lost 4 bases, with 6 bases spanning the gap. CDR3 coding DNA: TGTGCCAGCAGCTTAACCCCGAGCACCGGGGAGCTGTTTTTT. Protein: CASSLTPSTGELFF.

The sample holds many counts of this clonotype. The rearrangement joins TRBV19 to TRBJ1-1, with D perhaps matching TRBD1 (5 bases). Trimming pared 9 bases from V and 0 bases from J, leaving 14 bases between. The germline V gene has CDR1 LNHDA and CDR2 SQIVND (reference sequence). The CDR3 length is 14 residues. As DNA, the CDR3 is TGTGCCAGCAGCCCAGGGACGGTGAACACTGAAGCTTTCTTT. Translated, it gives CASSPGTVNTEAFF.

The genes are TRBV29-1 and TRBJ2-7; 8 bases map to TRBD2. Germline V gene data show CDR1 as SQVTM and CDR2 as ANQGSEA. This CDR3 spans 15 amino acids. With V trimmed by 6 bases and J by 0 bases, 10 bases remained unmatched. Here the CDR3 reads CSVAGGGSSSYEQYF. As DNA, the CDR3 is TGCAGCGTCGCCGGGGGGGGCTCGAGCTCCTACGAGCAGTACTTC.

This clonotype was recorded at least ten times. CDR3 region: CASSRSGTRAYEQYF. The CDR3 nucleotides read TGCGCCAGCAGTCGCTCCGGGACTAGGGCCTACGAGCAGTACTTC. The chain recombines TRBV10-1 with TRBJ2-7, with 8 bases lining up with TRBD2. Germline lookup yields CDR1 WNHNN and CDR2 SYGVQD (reference sequence). Trimming took 5 bases from V and 2 from J; bases not matched to a gene: 8. The CDR3 extends over 15 amino acids.

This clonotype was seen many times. In DNA, the CDR3 is TGTGCCAGCAGCTCCGGACAGGGGGAGGGAGAGACCCAGTACTTC. It translates to CASSSGQGEGETQYF. The rearrangement uses TRBV7-8 and TRBJ2-5; 10 positions agree with TRBD1. After removal of 4 bases from V and 4 bases from J, the junction contained 6 bases not matched to a gene. CDR3 length: 15 residues. Germline V gene data show CDR1 as SGHVS and CDR2 as FQNEAQ.

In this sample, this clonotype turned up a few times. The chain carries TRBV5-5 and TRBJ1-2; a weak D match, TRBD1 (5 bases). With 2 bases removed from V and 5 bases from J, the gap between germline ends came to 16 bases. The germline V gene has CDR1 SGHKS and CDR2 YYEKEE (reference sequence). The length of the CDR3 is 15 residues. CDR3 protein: CASSLYTAEGYGYTF. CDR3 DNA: TGTGCCAGCAGCTTATATACCGCGGAGGGGTATGGCTACACCTTC. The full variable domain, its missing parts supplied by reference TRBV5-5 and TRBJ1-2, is DAGVTQSPTHLIKTRGQQVTLRCSPISGHKSVSWYQQVLGQGPQFIFQYYEKEERGRGNFPDRFSARQFPNYSSELNVNALLLGDSALYLCASSLYTAEGYGYTFGSGTRLTVV.

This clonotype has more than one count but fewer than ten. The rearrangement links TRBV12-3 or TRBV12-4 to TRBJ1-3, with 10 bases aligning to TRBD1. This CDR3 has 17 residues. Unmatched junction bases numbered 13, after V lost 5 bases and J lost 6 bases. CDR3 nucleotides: TGTGCCAGCAGTACGACATACGGGACAGGGGACGCAAACACCATATATTTT. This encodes CASSTTYGTGDANTIYF.

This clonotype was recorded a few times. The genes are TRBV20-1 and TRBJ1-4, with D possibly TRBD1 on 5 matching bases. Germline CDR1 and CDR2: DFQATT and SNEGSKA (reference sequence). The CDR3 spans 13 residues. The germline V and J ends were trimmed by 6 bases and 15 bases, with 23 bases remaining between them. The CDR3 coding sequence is TGCAGTGCAAGAAAGGAATCGGGACTTGGGGTGTTTTTT. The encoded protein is CSARKESGLGVFF.

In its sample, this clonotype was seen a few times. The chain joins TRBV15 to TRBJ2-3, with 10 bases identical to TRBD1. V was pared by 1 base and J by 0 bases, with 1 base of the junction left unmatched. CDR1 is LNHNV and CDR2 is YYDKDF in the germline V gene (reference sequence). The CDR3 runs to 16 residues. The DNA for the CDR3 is TGTGCCACCAGCAGAGGACAGGGGGCTAGCACAGATACGCAGTATTTT. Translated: CATSRGQGASTDTQYF.

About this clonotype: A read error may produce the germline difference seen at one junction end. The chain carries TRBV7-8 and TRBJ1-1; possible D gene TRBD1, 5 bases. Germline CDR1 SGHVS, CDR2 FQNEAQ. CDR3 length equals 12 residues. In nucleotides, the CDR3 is TGTGCCAGCAGCCAGGGTGGGACTGGAGCTTTTTTT. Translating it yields CASSQGGTGAFF.

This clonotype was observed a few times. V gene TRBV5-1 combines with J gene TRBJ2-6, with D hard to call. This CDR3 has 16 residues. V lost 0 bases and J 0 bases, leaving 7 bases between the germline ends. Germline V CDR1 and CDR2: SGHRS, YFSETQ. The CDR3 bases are TGCGCCAGCAGCTTGGCTATAAACTCTGGGGCCAACGTCCTGACTTTC. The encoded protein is CASSLAINSGANVLTF.

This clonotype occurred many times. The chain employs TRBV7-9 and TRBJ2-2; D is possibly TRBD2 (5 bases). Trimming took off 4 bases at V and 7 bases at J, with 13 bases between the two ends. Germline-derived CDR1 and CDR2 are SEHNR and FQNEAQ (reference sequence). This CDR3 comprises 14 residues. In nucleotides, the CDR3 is TGTGCCAGCAGCTCCTCGGGGATCAGCGGGGAGCTGTTTTTT. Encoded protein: CASSSSGISGELFF.